This T cell receptor (beta chain) was profiled in a study of T cells in localized non-small cell lung cancer. Findings and caveats of the study: Longer survival (overall) was linked to higher T cell density in blood. Analysis by sequencing included only one tumor region, so heterogeneity remains possible.

Comment on this clone: Its antigen is not identified. One junction end does not reproduce the germline sequence, and a read error may be involved.

CDR1 MNHNS and CDR2 SASEGT come from the germline V gene. The CDR3 is made up of 18 amino acids. The data were produced by immunoSEQ multiplex PCR, yet TCRdb's version contains in-frame clones alone and is incomplete. The table includes 58,000 or so clones, 75% to 90% detected once. The V gene is TRBV6-1, the J gene TRBJ2-7; a weak D match, TRBD1 (7 bases). The specimen was peripheral blood, collected before any cancer treatment. This TCR came from a woman aged 35 to 70 with stage I lung adenocarcinoma. The CDR3 bases are TGTGCCAGCAGTGAAGCCAAAATGACAGGGACTTTTTCCTCCGAGCAGTACTTC. This encodes CASSEAKMTGTFSSEQYF.